The clone carrying this T cell receptor beta chain showed up many times. Its antigen is as yet unknown. This sample was taken from a study of T cells in Graves' hyperthyroidism and ophthalmopathy. Authors of the study amplified TCR beta CDR3 regions from RNA transcripts. A set of HTBI primers served as the primers for a first-round RT-PCR of the TCR CDR3. TCRdb reanalysed the multiplex PCR reads using MiXCR and keeps one entry per CDR3 protein. There are some 300,000 distinct CDR3 sequences in the sample; around 19% occur only once, and 35% to 45% lies in the top ten. Findings of the study overall: Peripheral blood also featured most of the thyroid clonotypes expanded above 0.001.

About 10 ml of fresh peripheral blood supplied the PBMCs. The CDR3 extends over 18 amino acids. The V gene's germline CDR1 is SGHRS and CDR2 YFSETQ. V lost 0 bases to trimming and J lost 0 bases, with 18 bases between them. The sequencing input was blood. The sequence derives from a man aged 45 to 65 with Graves' ophthalmopathy. J is TRBJ1-1 and V is TRBV5-1, with D tentatively TRBD1 (6 bases). CDR3: CASSLGQAFERVNTEAFF. In DNA, the CDR3 is TGCGCCAGCAGCTTGGGACAGGCGTTTGAGCGAGTGAACACTGAAGCTTTCTTT.